This passage covers 19 T cell receptor beta chains from one sample sequenced in a study of blood T cell repertoires in COVID-19. Clones were sequenced by immunoSEQ multiplex PCR, and TCRdb holds only the in-frame ones, with some missing. This sample has roughly 300,000 clones; roughly nine tenths occur once, and the top ten carry less than 20%. Sequenced: PBMCs or T cells enriched from blood (not recorded which). The receptor set was obtained from a woman aged 25 to 39 who had recovered from COVID-19.

This rearrangement joins TRBV28 to TRBJ2-7, with D possibly being TRBD1 (6 bases). V dropped 5 bases and J dropped 0 bases, with 11 bases sitting between them. This CDR3 has 14 residues. The germline V gene has CDR1 MDHEN and CDR2 SYDVKM. DNA of the CDR3: TGTGCCAGCAGTACTCGGGACACCTCCTACGAGCAGTACTTC. Translated: CASSTRDTSYEQYF.

The chain is built from TRBV5-5 and TRBJ1-5; 10 bases align to TRBD1. Per the germline V gene, CDR1 is SGHKS and CDR2 is YYEKEE (reference sequence). This CDR3 has 15 amino acids. V shed 3 bases, J shed 4 bases, and the junction held 4 bases outside the gene matches. CDR3 amino acids: CASSSGTGANQPQHF. Written as DNA, the CDR3 is TGTGCCAGCAGCTCAGGGACAGGGGCTAATCAGCCCCAGCATTTT.

V is TRBV6-1 and J is TRBJ1-5; no definite D call. CDR1 is MNHNS and CDR2 is SASEGT in the germline V gene. This CDR3 has 15 amino acids. V lost 2 bases to trimming and J lost 0 bases, with 8 bases between them. CDR3 residues: CASSEINGSNQPQHF. CDR3 bases: TGTGCCAGCAGTGAAATCAACGGTAGCAATCAGCCCCAGCATTTT.

This chain uses TRBV5-1 with TRBJ1-4; D gene ambiguous. The CDR3 covers 16 residues. Germline V gene lookup returns CDR1 SGHRS and CDR2 YFSETQ. Trimming shortened V by 4 bases and J by 0 bases, and 13 bases separated the two germline ends. CDR3 sequence (DNA): TGCGCCAGCAGCCCCCTGGGGAGTGCAACTAATGAAAAACTGTTTTTT. Encoded protein: CASSPLGSATNEKLFF.

This clone was seen a handful of times. CDR3 DNA: TGTGCCAGCAGCACCGGACAGAATGAAAAACTGTTTTTT. It codes for CASSTGQNEKLFF. J is TRBJ1-4 and V is TRBV9, with D maybe TRBD1 (6 bases). The CDR3 length is 13 residues. In germline, CDR1 is SGDLS, CDR2 YYNGEE. Trimming took off 4 bases at V and 5 bases at J, with 9 bases between the two ends.

J is TRBJ1-3 and V is TRBV28; 9 nucleotides match TRBD1. The V segment lost 4 bases and the J segment 0 bases; nucleotides outside the gene matches: 16. Germline V lookup: CDR1 MDHEN, CDR2 SYDVKM. The CDR3 runs to 20 residues. The CDR3 region has the DNA TGTGCCAGCAGTTCTCTCCTTTTGGGGACAGGGCCGAGCTCTGGAAACACCATATATTTT. Residues: CASSSLLLGTGPSSGNTIYF.

The rearrangement links TRBV28 to TRBJ2-5; 7 nucleotides line up with TRBD1. The CDR3 has 16 amino acids. Unmatched junction bases numbered 9, after V lost 4 bases and J lost 1 base. Germline V gene data show CDR1 as MDHEN and CDR2 as SYDVKM. The CDR3 nucleotides read TGTGCCAGCAGTTCAATTTGGGGACAGTCCCAAGAGACCCAGTACTTC. Residues: CASSSIWGQSQETQYF.

The J gene is TRBJ2-3, the V gene TRBV10-3; maybe TRBD1 (6 bases). The ends were cut back, 7 bases at V and 1 base at J, with 15 bases in the middle. In germline, CDR1 is ENHRY, CDR2 SYGVKD. This CDR3 has 15 residues. This CDR3 reads CAIKGPTGRTDTQYF. The CDR3, as DNA: TGTGCCATCAAGGGCCCTACAGGGCGCACAGATACGCAGTATTTT.

V is TRBV6-4 and J is TRBJ2-3, with D possibly being TRBD2 (6 bases). The CDR3 is made up of 14 amino acids. From germline, CDR1 is MRHNA and CDR2 SNTAGT. V lost 0 bases and J 3 bases, leaving 7 bases between the germline ends. The CDR3 protein is CASSDSEGTDTQYF. The CDR3 DNA sequence: TGTGCCAGCAGTGACTCGGAGGGGACAGATACGCAGTATTTT.

This rearrangement joins TRBV23-1 to TRBJ1-3; 8 bases fit TRBD1. TRBV23-1 is an ORF for which the function is uncertain. Trimming removed 7 bases from V and 3 bases from J; junction bases left unmatched: 5. The CDR3 is made up of 14 amino acids. The DNA of the CDR3 is TGCGCCAGCACCGACAGGGGACTTGGAAACACCATATATTTT. Translating gives CASTDRGLGNTIYF.

This clone was observed once. The rearrangement links TRBV5-4 to TRBJ1-1, with D possibly being TRBD1 (6 bases). Deletions cut 0 bases from V and 5 bases from J, with 14 bases between. Per the germline V gene, CDR1 is SGHNT and CDR2 is YYREEE (reference sequence). This CDR3 is 15 amino acids long. CDR3 DNA sequence: TGTGCCAGCAGCTTGGGGTCAGGGGTGGTTACTGAAGCTTTCTTT. Translating it yields CASSLGSGVVTEAFF.

The chain couples TRBV7-9 to TRBJ1-4, with 10 bases that match TRBD1. With 4 bases clipped from V and 7 bases from J, the junction kept 6 bases outside the gene matches. The CDR3 length is 15 residues. The germline gives CDR1 SEHNR, CDR2 FQNEAQ (reference sequence). This CDR3 reads CASSSAGTGVEKLFF. CDR3 nucleotides: TGTGCCAGCAGCTCAGCCGGGACAGGGGTTGAAAAACTGTTTTTT.

The chain recombines TRBV5-1 with TRBJ2-3, with TRBD2 matching 15 bases. CDR1 is SGHRS and CDR2 is YFSETQ in the germline V gene. After removal of 4 bases from V and 4 bases from J, the junction contained 13 bases not matched to a gene. The CDR3 loop spans 19 amino acids. CDR3 bases: TGCGCCAGCAGCCCTACCGGGACTAGCGGGGGGTCGGTGGCAGATACGCAGTATTTT. Amino acids: CASSPTGTSGGSVADTQYF.

The CDR3 DNA reads TGTGCCAGCAGCTTAGTGGGGGAGGTGTCTAACTATGGCTACACCTTC. It specifies CASSLVGEVSNYGYTF. This chain uses TRBV7-2 with TRBJ1-2; perhaps TRBD1 as D (5 bases). The CDR3 has 16 amino acids. The germline V gene has CDR1 SGHTA and CDR2 FQGNSA. Trimming cost V 1 base and J 0 bases, with 12 bases left between them. Based on the CDR3 plus reference TRBV7-2 and TRBJ1-2, the full variable domain is GAGVSQSPSNKVTEKGKDVELRCDPISGHTALYWYRQSLGQGLEFLIYFQGNSAPDKSGLPSDRFSAERTGGSVSTLTIQRTQQEDSAVYLCASSLVGEVSNYGYTFGSGTRLTVV.

About this clone itself: Other DNA sequences in the sample encode the same CDR3. The chain is built from TRBV12-3 or TRBV12-4 and TRBJ2-7; D unresolved. The V gene lost 5 bases and the J gene lost 3 bases, with 5 bases spanning the gap. The length of the CDR3 is 11 residues. Written as DNA, the CDR3 is TGTGCCAGCAGTCTCCTCTACGAGCAGTACTTC. Translation gives CASSLLYEQYF.

This chain's CDR3 is CASSQGTSGRTDTQYF. CDR3 nucleotides: TGCGCCAGCAGCCAAGGGACTAGCGGGAGGACTGATACGCAGTATTTT. The rearrangement links TRBV5-1 to TRBJ2-3; 15 nucleotides match TRBD2. The V gene's germline CDR1 is SGHRS and CDR2 YFSETQ. This CDR3 is 16 amino acids long. J lost 6 bases, V lost 4 bases, and 6 bases had no gene match.

The chain carries TRBV9 and TRBJ2-7, with 9 bases identical to TRBD2. Germline CDR1 is SGDLS and CDR2 is YYNGEE. The CDR3 has 14 amino acids. J was trimmed by 1 base and V by 2 bases; bases with no gene match: 1. CDR3 sequence (DNA): TGTGCCAGCAGCGTGACTAGCGGTTCCTACGAGCAGTACTTC. Its protein product is CASSVTSGSYEQYF.

The J gene is TRBJ1-2, the V gene TRBV6-5; TRBD1 is a possible D gene (6 bases). Germline V gene lookup returns CDR1 MNHEY and CDR2 SVGAGI. Deletions cut 7 bases from V and 6 bases from J, with 18 bases between. The length of the CDR3 is 14 residues. Here the CDR3 reads CASIKQGGRDGYTF. CDR3 nucleotide sequence: TGTGCCAGCATCAAACAGGGCGGGAGAGATGGCTACACCTTC.

This chain joins TRBV7-6 and TRBJ1-3, with a possible D match to TRBD1 (5 bases). Germline-derived CDR1 and CDR2 are SGHVS and FNYEAQ. The CDR3 has 16 residues. V gave up 0 bases and J gave up 4 bases, with 13 bases separating them. The CDR3 DNA sequence: TGTGCCAGCAGCTTAGCGTGGCAGGGTGACGGAAACACCATATATTTT. It is translated as CASSLAWQGDGNTIYF.